This TCR beta chain was found in a study of T cell repertoires in cytomegalovirus infection. Background on the study: Both a matching HLA type and CMV infection were indicated by public TCR beta signatures. General study points: The ex vivo response was dominated by HLA-C-restricted CMV-specific TCR beta clonotypes. CMV carriers with the relevant HLA were identified by cumulative public TCR beta family frequency.

From the reads, TCRdb called clonotypes with MiXCR, one entry per CDR3 protein. The sample lists a few hundred thousand distinct CDR3 sequences; roughly 22% were seen once. Trimming removed 0 bases from V and 8 bases from J; junction bases left unmatched: 7. The CDR3 runs 16 residues. Looked up from germline, CDR1 is MNHEY and CDR2 is SVGAGI. The sample holds many counts of this clonotype. No antigen is known for it. The clonotype originates from a human donor in good health (CMV status not recorded). Some clones in this sample may be carry-over from other donors' samples. Input material: CD8+ T cells from PBMCs. J is TRBJ2-1 and V is TRBV6-5; 10 positions agree with TRBD2. CDR3 sequence: CASSYSPTSGWDEQFF. In nucleotides, the CDR3 is TGTGCCAGCAGTTACTCTCCGACTAGCGGGTGGGATGAGCAGTTCTTC.